Described below is a single T cell receptor (beta chain) sequence and its context. Its antigen is not known. The sample is drawn from a study of T cell responses to AZD1222 COVID-19 vaccine. The protocol was immunoSEQ multiplex PCR, while the TCRdb copy is restricted to in-frame clones and leaves out a portion. The table has roughly 200,000 clones, 85% to 95% seen once; the top ten hold 3.5% to 4%. V lost 7 bases, J lost 4 bases, and 9 bases stayed unmatched. The CDR3 is 14 amino acids. CDR1 is LNHDA and CDR2 is SQIVND in the germline V gene (reference sequence). General study findings and limits: No repertoire was sampled before or during the peak T cell response, only after it.

This TCR was sampled from an adult who received the MenACWY meningococcal vaccine as a control. The chain combines TRBV19 with TRBJ1-2; 7 bases line up with TRBD1. This specimen consisted of peripheral blood, obtained 28 days after the second dose of the MenACWY control vaccine. Here the CDR3 reads CASNRDSSIYGYTF. CDR3 coding DNA: TGTGCCAGTAACCGGGACAGTTCCATCTATGGCTACACCTTC.